These T cell receptor beta chains were read from a single sample in a study of beta chain features in type 1 diabetes. Sequenced by immunoSEQ multiplex PCR; TCRdb stores in-frame clones only, minus some. The table shows 150,000 to 200,000 clones, with 7.5% to 9.5% occurring only once. Sequenced sample: central memory CD4+ T cells from blood. These TCRs come from a young woman in good health. Both conserved end residues are part of each CDR3. D genes are given only for firm matches. Clone size is shown for a subset of rows, as once, few, many or a class of expanded clone.

V	J	size	D	CDR3	DNA
TRBV2	TRBJ2-2	few	-	CASSGEGNTGELFF	TGTGCCAGCAGTGGCGAGGGGAACACCGGGGAGCTGTTTTTT
TRBV7-8	TRBJ2-2	-	-	CASSRNRVTGELFF	TGTGCCAGCAGCCGAAACAGGGTCACCGGGGAGCTGTTTTTT
TRBV5-1	TRBJ2-3	many	TRBD1	CASSPGQGFTDTQYF	TGCGCCAGCAGCCCGGGACAGGGCTTCACAGATACGCAGTATTTT
TRBV4-1	TRBJ2-7	-	TRBD2	CASSQETSGYEQYF	TGCGCCAGCAGCCAAGAGACTAGCGGCTACGAGCAGTACTTC
TRBV7-9	TRBJ1-4	few	-	CASSLSGVDEKLFF	TGTGCCAGCAGCTTATCAGGGGTAGATGAAAAACTGTTTTTT
TRBV15	TRBJ1-5	-	-	CATSRDGQEPQHF	TGTGCCACCAGCAGAGATGGGCAGGAGCCCCAGCATTTT
TRBV7-9	TRBJ2-4	-	TRBD1	CASSLGTASVKNIQYF	TGTGCCAGCAGCCTCGGGACAGCCTCGGTCAAAAACATTCAGTACTTC
TRBV9	TRBJ1-5	-	-	CASSVGGLNQPQHF	TGTGCCAGCAGCGTTGGAGGGCTCAATCAGCCCCAGCATTTT
TRBV5-1	TRBJ2-5	few	-	CASSLSGSQETQYF	TGCGCCAGCAGCTTGTCCGGGAGCCAAGAGACCCAGTACTTC
TRBV9	TRBJ1-2	few	TRBD1	CASSPLGDRNNYGYTF	TGTGCCAGCAGCCCACTCGGGGACAGGAATAACTATGGCTACACCTTC